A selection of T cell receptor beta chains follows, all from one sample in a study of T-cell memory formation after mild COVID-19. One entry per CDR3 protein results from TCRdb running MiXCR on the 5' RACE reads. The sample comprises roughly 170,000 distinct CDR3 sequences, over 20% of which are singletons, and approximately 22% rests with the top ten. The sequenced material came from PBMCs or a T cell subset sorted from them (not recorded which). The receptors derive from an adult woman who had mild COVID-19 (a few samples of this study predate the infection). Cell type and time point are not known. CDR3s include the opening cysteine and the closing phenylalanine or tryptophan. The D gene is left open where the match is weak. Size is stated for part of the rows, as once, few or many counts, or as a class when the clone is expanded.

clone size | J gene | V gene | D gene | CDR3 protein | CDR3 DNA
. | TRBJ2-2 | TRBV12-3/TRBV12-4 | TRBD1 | CASSLDRDHTGELFF | TGTGCCAGCAGTTTGGACAGGGATCACACCGGGGAGCTGTTTTTT
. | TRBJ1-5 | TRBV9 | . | CASSADSGDQPQHF | TGTGCCAGCAGCGCAGATTCAGGGGATCAGCCCCAGCATTTT
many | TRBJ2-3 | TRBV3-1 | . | CASSPRWTEFTDTQYF | TGTGCCAGCAGCCCCCGATGGACCGAGTTCACAGATACGCAGTATTTT
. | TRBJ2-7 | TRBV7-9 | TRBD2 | CASSLGLAASYEQYF | TGTGCCAGCAGCTTAGGGCTAGCGGCCTCCTACGAGCAGTACTTC
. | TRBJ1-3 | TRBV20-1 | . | CSAPGASGNTIYF | TGCAGTGCTCCCGGGGCCTCTGGAAACACCATATATTTT
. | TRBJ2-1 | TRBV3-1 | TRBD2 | CASSQVELAGSSYNEQFF | TGTGCCAGCAGCCAAGTAGAACTAGCGGGTTCTTCCTACAATGAGCAGTTCTTC
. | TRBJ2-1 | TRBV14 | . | CASSQPGEAYNEQFF | TGTGCCAGCAGCCAACCGGGGGAGGCCTACAATGAGCAGTTCTTC
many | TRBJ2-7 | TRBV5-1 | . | CASSLVWGPSYEQYF | TGCGCCAGCAGCTTGGTTTGGGGGCCCTCCTACGAGCAGTACTTC
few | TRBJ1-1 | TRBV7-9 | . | CASRDVMNTEAFF | TGTGCCAGCAGGGACGTGATGAACACTGAAGCTTTCTTT
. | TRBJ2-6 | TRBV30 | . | CAWTRTLSGANVLTF | TGTGCCTGGACCCGGACTCTTTCTGGGGCCAACGTCCTGACTTTC
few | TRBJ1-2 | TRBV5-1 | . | CASSLVGAANYGYTF | TGCGCCAGCAGCTTGGTAGGGGCAGCTAACTATGGCTACACCTTC
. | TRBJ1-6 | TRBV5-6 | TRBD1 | CASSLGAGGPHNSPLHF | TGTGCCAGCAGCTTGGGGGCAGGGGGGCCCCACAATTCACCCCTCCACTTT
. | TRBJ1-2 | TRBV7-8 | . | CASSPGAYYGYTF | TGTGCCAGCAGCCCGGGGGCCTACTATGGCTACACCTTC
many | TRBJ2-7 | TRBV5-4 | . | CASSLDVMAGDYEQYF | TGTGCCAGCAGCTTGGATGTCATGGCAGGCGATTACGAGCAGTACTTC
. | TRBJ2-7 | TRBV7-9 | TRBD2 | CASSQALSGGGEQYF | TGTGCCAGCAGCCAGGCATTATCGGGAGGGGGCGAGCAGTACTTC
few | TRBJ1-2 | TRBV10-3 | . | CAISEPRGDRVHYGYTF | TGTGCCATCAGTGAGCCCCGCGGGGATAGGGTTCACTATGGCTACACCTTC
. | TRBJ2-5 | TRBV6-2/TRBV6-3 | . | CASRSGETQYF | TGTGCCAGCCGGTCGGGAGAGACCCAGTACTTC
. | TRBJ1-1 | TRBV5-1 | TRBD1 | CASSPYPGTDTEAFF | TGCGCCAGCAGCCCCTATCCCGGGACAGACACTGAAGCTTTCTTT
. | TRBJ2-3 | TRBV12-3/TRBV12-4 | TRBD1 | CASSLQGGTDTQYF | TGTGCCAGCAGCCTCCAGGGGGGCACAGATACGCAGTATTTT
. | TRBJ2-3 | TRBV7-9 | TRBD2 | CASSWGLASTDTQYF | TGTGCCAGCAGCTGGGGACTAGCGAGCACAGATACGCAGTATTTT
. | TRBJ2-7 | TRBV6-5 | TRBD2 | CASSYSRGTRSDEQYF | TGTGCCAGCAGTTACTCGAGGGGGACTAGGTCCGACGAGCAGTACTTC
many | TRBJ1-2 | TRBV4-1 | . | CASSQSTGQDYGYTF | TGCGCCAGCAGCCAGTCTACCGGCCAAGACTATGGCTACACCTTC
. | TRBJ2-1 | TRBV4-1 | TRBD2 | CASSQALAGGPLDEQFF | TGCGCCAGCAGCCAAGCCCTAGCGGGAGGGCCGTTGGATGAGCAGTTCTTC
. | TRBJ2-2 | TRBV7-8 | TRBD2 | CASSLGLAGNTGELFF | TGTGCCAGCAGCTTAGGTCTAGCGGGGAACACCGGGGAGCTGTTTTTT
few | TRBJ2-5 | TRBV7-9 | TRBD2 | CASSPRTSGSEETQYF | TGTGCCAGCAGCCCCCGGACTAGCGGTTCTGAAGAGACCCAGTACTTC
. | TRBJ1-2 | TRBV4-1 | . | CASQGEGPPGVYGYTF | TGCGCCAGCCAAGGAGAGGGCCCACCCGGGGTCTATGGCTACACCTTC
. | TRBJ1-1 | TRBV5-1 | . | CASGSIMNTEAFF | TGCGCCAGCGGGAGTATCATGAACACTGAAGCTTTCTTT
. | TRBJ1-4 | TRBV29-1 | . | CSVPGWGGDEKLFF | TGCAGCGTCCCCGGGTGGGGGGGGGATGAAAAACTGTTTTTT
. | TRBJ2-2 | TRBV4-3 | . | CASSQDLGGMTGELFF | TGCGCCAGCAGCCAAGATCTCGGGGGCATGACCGGGGAGCTGTTTTTT
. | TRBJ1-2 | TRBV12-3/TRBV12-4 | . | CASSWDFGGVDYGYTF | TGTGCCAGCAGTTGGGACTTTGGAGGGGTGGACTATGGCTACACCTTC
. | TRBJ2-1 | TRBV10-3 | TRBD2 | CAISETSGFGNEQFF | TGTGCCATCAGTGAGACTAGCGGTTTTGGCAATGAGCAGTTCTTC
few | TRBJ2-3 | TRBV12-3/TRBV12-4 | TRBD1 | CASSNTGTGITDTQYF | TGTGCCAGCAGTAACACAGGGACAGGGATAACAGATACGCAGTATTTT
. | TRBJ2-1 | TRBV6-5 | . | CASSTRDTYNEQFF | TGTGCCAGCAGTACCCGGGACACTTACAATGAGCAGTTCTTC
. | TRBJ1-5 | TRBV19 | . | CASSATGLSNQPQHF | TGTGCCAGTAGTGCGACAGGCCTTAGCAATCAGCCCCAGCATTTT
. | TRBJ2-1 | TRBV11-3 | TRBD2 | CASSAGDNPVEQFF | TGTGCCAGCTCGGCGGGAGATAACCCGGTCGAGCAGTTCTTC
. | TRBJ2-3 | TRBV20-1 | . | CSARRTTTRPSTDTQYF | TGCAGTGCTAGGCGTACCACGACTAGACCATCCACAGATACGCAGTATTTT
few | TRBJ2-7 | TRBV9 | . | CASSGVYEQYF | TGTGCCAGCAGCGGAGTCTACGAGCAGTACTTC
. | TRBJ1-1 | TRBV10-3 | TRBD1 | CAISESGARGTEAFF | TGTGCCATCAGTGAGTCTGGGGCCAGGGGGACTGAAGCTTTCTTT
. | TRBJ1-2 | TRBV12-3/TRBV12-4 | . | CASRPAGQGGYGYTF | TGTGCCAGCAGACCCGCGGGGCAGGGTGGATATGGCTACACCTTC
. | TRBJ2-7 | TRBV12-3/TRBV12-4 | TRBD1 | CASSYTNDRDYEQYF | TGTGCCAGCAGCTACACCAATGACAGGGATTACGAGCAGTACTTC
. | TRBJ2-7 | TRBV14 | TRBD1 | CASSRGTGEMVYEQYF | TGTGCCAGCAGCCGGGGGACAGGAGAAATGGTCTACGAGCAGTACTTC
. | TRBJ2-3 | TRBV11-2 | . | CASSLLSAGTDTQYF | TGTGCCAGCAGCCTTCTCTCCGCGGGCACAGATACGCAGTATTTT
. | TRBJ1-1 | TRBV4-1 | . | CASSQADRHTEAFF | TGCGCCAGCAGCCAAGCCGACCGCCACACTGAAGCTTTCTTT
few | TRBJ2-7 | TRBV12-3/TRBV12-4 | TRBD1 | CASSPDRADVSYEQYF | TGTGCCAGCAGCCCGGACAGGGCCGATGTTTCCTACGAGCAGTACTTC
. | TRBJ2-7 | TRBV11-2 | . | CASSLVVGDKDEQYF | TGTGCCAGCAGCTTAGTTGTGGGGGACAAAGACGAGCAGTACTTC